These 2 T cell receptor beta chains came from one sample sequenced in a study of cytomegalovirus exposure and HLA in healthy donors. Vbeta (60) and Jbeta (13) primers were used in the PCR. Measured with immunoSEQ multiplex PCR; TCRdb has only the in-frame clones, and not every one. The sample includes about 200,000 clones, around 85% of them seen just once. Source material: PBMCs. These receptors all stem from a girl aged 2 to 9 in good health and CMV-seronegative.

CDR3 sequence reads: CAWLRNTEAFF. CDR3 nucleotide sequence: TGTGCCTGGCTCCGGAACACTGAAGCTTTCTTT. The chain has TRBV30 and TRBJ1-1; D is unresolved. This CDR3 has 11 residues. V gave up 5 bases and J gave up 1 base, with 5 bases separating them. CDR1 GTSNPN and CDR2 SVGIG come from the germline V gene (reference sequence).

The rearrangement links TRBV4-2 to TRBJ2-1, with D possibly TRBD2 on 6 matching bases. There are 16 residues in the CDR3. Germline lookup yields CDR1 LGHNA and CDR2 YNFKEQ. Trimming took off 4 bases at V and 2 bases at J, with 15 bases between the two ends. The CDR3 region has the DNA TGTGCCAGCAGCCCCGGCCGGGACTTCACCTACAATGAGCAGTTCTTC. This translates into CASSPGRDFTYNEQFF.